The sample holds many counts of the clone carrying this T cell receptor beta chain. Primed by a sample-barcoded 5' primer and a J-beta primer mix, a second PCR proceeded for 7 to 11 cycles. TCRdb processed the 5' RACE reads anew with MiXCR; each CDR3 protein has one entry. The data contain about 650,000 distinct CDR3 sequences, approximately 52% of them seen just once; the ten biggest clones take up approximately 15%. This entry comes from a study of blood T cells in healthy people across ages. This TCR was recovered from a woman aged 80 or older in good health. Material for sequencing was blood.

The CDR3 here is CASSTDDRGLARTQYF. The CDR3 coding sequence is TGTGCCAGCAGTACCGACGACAGGGGCCTAGCGCGTACGCAGTATTTT. The rearrangement joins TRBV12-3 or TRBV12-4 to TRBJ2-3, with 8 bases identical to TRBD1. The CDR3 has 16 residues. The V and J ends lost 5 bases and 8 bases, in that order; junction bases with no gene match: 15.